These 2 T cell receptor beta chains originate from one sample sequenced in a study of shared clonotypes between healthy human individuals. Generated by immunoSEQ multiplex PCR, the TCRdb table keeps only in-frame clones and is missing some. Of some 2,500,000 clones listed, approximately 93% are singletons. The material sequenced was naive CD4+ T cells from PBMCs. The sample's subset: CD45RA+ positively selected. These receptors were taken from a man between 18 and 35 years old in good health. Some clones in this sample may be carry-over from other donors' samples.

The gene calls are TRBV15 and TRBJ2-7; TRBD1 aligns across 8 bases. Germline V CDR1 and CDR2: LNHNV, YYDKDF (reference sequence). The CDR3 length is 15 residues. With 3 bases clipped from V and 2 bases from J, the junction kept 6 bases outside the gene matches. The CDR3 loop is CATSSQDRATYEQYF. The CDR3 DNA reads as TGTGCCACCAGCAGCCAGGACAGGGCCACCTACGAGCAGTACTTC.

In nucleotides, the CDR3 is TGTGCCAGCAGCGAGGTTCCGGGTGCCTATGGCTACACCTTC. It specifies CASSEVPGAYGYTF. The chain recombines TRBV11-2 with TRBJ1-2; D is ambiguous. Deletions cut 5 bases from V and 4 bases from J, with 14 bases between. The CDR3 is 14 residues long. Germline CDR1 reads SGHAT; CDR2 reads FQNNGV.